This is a list of T cell receptor beta chains from one sample in a study of control samples from healthy donors and cancer patients. Generated by immunoSEQ multiplex PCR, the TCRdb table keeps only in-frame clones and is missing some. Here the sample spans over 150,000 clones, roughly 95% being singletons. Sequencing was carried out using blood. The source of these receptors is a woman aged 25 to 39 in good health. The CDR3 runs from the conserved cysteine through the conserved F or W. A D gene is named only where the DNA matches it firmly. Expanded clones get a size class; other rows say once, few or many, or leave the size out.

v_call: TRBV7-8
clone_size: NA
j_call: TRBJ2-3
d_call: NA
cdr3_aa: CASSLASEDTQYF
cdr3_nt: TGTGCCAGCAGCTTAGCTAGCGAAGATACGCAGTATTTT

v_call: TRBV19
clone_size: NA
j_call: TRBJ2-2
d_call: NA
cdr3_aa: CASSDLAITGELFF
cdr3_nt: TGTGCCAGTAGTGACCTAGCGATCACCGGGGAGCTGTTTTTT

v_call: TRBV19
clone_size: NA
j_call: TRBJ1-1
d_call: NA
cdr3_aa: CATGGPGGMNTEAFF
cdr3_nt: TGTGCCACCGGGGGGCCGGGGGGTATGAACACTGAAGCTTTCTTT

v_call: TRBV28
clone_size: NA
j_call: TRBJ2-5
d_call: NA
cdr3_aa: CASSHDQMAGETQYF
cdr3_nt: TGTGCCAGCAGTCACGACCAGATGGCAGGGGAGACCCAGTACTTC

v_call: TRBV7-2
clone_size: NA
j_call: TRBJ2-3
d_call: NA
cdr3_aa: CASSSSTRITDTQYF
cdr3_nt: TGTGCCAGCAGCTCCTCGACTAGAATCACAGATACGCAGTATTTT

v_call: TRBV2
clone_size: once
j_call: TRBJ1-2
d_call: NA
cdr3_aa: CATSRDTTLYGYTF
cdr3_nt: TGTGCCACCAGCCGGGACACAACTCTCTATGGCTACACCTTC

v_call: TRBV30
clone_size: NA
j_call: TRBJ1-6
d_call: NA
cdr3_aa: CAWSATRSSYNSPLHF
cdr3_nt: TGTGCCTGGAGTGCCACACGGAGCTCCTATAATTCACCCCTCCACTTT

v_call: TRBV7-9
clone_size: NA
j_call: TRBJ2-7
d_call: TRBD1
cdr3_aa: CASSLSRGSDEQYF
cdr3_nt: TGTGCCAGCAGCTTAAGCAGGGGGAGCGACGAGCAGTACTTC

v_call: TRBV28
clone_size: few
j_call: TRBJ2-5
d_call: TRBD2
cdr3_aa: CASSLLTSGGHQYF
cdr3_nt: TGTGCCAGCAGTTTGTTGACTAGCGGGGGCCACCAGTACTTC

v_call: TRBV5-1
clone_size: NA
j_call: TRBJ2-7
d_call: NA
cdr3_aa: CASSLAAGSSYEQYF
cdr3_nt: TGCGCCAGCAGCTTGGCCGCGGGGTCCTCCTACGAGCAGTACTTC

v_call: TRBV3-1/TRBV3-2
clone_size: NA
j_call: TRBJ2-5
d_call: NA
cdr3_aa: CASSRGTRETQYF
cdr3_nt: TGTGCCAGCAGCCGTGGGACCCGAGAGACCCAGTACTTC

v_call: TRBV28
clone_size: NA
j_call: TRBJ2-3
d_call: TRBD2
cdr3_aa: CASSQSGTPDTQYF
cdr3_nt: TGTGCCAGCAGTCAAAGCGGGACCCCAGATACGCAGTATTTT

v_call: TRBV19
clone_size: NA
j_call: TRBJ1-5
d_call: NA
cdr3_aa: CASSIQSNSNQPQHF
cdr3_nt: TGTGCCAGTAGTATACAGAGCAATAGCAATCAGCCCCAGCATTTT

v_call: TRBV7-9
clone_size: NA
j_call: TRBJ1-5
d_call: NA
cdr3_aa: CASSSDSLSNQPQHF
cdr3_nt: TGTGCCAGCAGCTCGGACAGTCTAAGCAATCAGCCCCAGCATTTT

v_call: TRBV2
clone_size: NA
j_call: TRBJ2-7
d_call: TRBD2
cdr3_aa: CASSEEAGGAYEQYF
cdr3_nt: TGTGCCAGCAGTGAAGAAGCGGGGGGGGCCTACGAGCAGTACTTC

v_call: TRBV4-2
clone_size: few
j_call: TRBJ2-7
d_call: NA
cdr3_aa: CASSLASENYEQYF
cdr3_nt: TGTGCCAGCAGCCTTGCTAGCGAAAACTACGAGCAGTACTTC

v_call: TRBV24-1
clone_size: NA
j_call: TRBJ2-7
d_call: NA
cdr3_aa: CATSEHRDGNYEQYF
cdr3_nt: TGTGCCACCAGTGAACACCGGGACGGAAACTACGAGCAGTACTTC

v_call: TRBV19
clone_size: NA
j_call: TRBJ1-5
d_call: TRBD1
cdr3_aa: CASSTRQGAQPQHF
cdr3_nt: TGTGCCAGTAGTACCCGACAGGGGGCTCAGCCCCAGCATTTT

v_call: TRBV28
clone_size: NA
j_call: TRBJ2-2
d_call: NA
cdr3_aa: CASSLWTVSGNTGELFF
cdr3_nt: TGTGCCAGCAGTTTATGGACAGTCTCCGGGAACACCGGGGAGCTGTTTTTT

v_call: TRBV9
clone_size: NA
j_call: TRBJ1-1
d_call: TRBD1
cdr3_aa: CASSVGWTGNTEAFF
cdr3_nt: TGTGCCAGCAGCGTAGGTTGGACAGGGAACACTGAAGCTTTCTTT

v_call: TRBV5-5
clone_size: few
j_call: TRBJ2-7
d_call: TRBD1
cdr3_aa: CASSLDRVSYEQYF
cdr3_nt: TGTGCCAGCAGCCTGGACAGGGTTTCCTACGAGCAGTACTTC

v_call: TRBV28
clone_size: NA
j_call: TRBJ1-3
d_call: NA
cdr3_aa: CASMYGDSGNTIYF
cdr3_nt: TGTGCCAGCATGTACGGTGACTCTGGAAACACCATATATTTT

v_call: TRBV5-8
clone_size: NA
j_call: TRBJ1-2
d_call: NA
cdr3_aa: CASSLGEYYGYTF
cdr3_nt: TGTGCCAGCAGCTTGGGGGAATACTATGGCTACACCTTC

v_call: TRBV10-3
clone_size: few
j_call: TRBJ1-5
d_call: NA
cdr3_aa: CAISESTRNQPQHF
cdr3_nt: TGTGCCATCAGTGAGTCGACCCGTAATCAGCCCCAGCATTTT

v_call: TRBV28
clone_size: NA
j_call: TRBJ1-1
d_call: TRBD1
cdr3_aa: CASSPDVTGGRTEAFF
cdr3_nt: TGTGCCAGCAGTCCCGACGTGACAGGGGGACGAACTGAAGCTTTCTTT

v_call: TRBV27
clone_size: NA
j_call: TRBJ2-7
d_call: TRBD2
cdr3_aa: CASSFQFGQTSGRSYEQYF
cdr3_nt: TGTGCCAGCAGTTTCCAATTTGGGCAGACTAGCGGGAGGTCCTACGAGCAGTACTTC

v_call: TRBV6-6
clone_size: NA
j_call: TRBJ1-2
d_call: NA
cdr3_aa: CASSEGIGYGYTF
cdr3_nt: TGTGCCAGCAGCGAGGGTATTGGGTATGGCTACACCTTC

v_call: TRBV7-2
clone_size: NA
j_call: TRBJ1-2
d_call: NA
cdr3_aa: CASSLDLSARYGYTF
cdr3_nt: TGTGCCAGCAGCTTAGATCTGTCGGCGAGGTACGGCTACACCTTC